A single sample gave rise to the 9 T cell receptor beta chains below, sequenced in a study of blood T cell repertoires in COVID-19 (dated by TCRdb to the early 2020s). The library came from the immunoSEQ multiplex PCR assay. TCRdb holds this immuneACCESS table with in-frame rearrangements only. Some clones are missing; in checked studies, unresolved V genes explain under half, and the rest has no known cause. The table for this sample lists 50,000 to 65,000 clones; nearly 90% of them were counted only once. Of the sample, 3.5% to 4.5% is held by the ten largest clones. The sequencing input was peripheral blood. The source of these receptors is a man aged 50-59 years with active COVID-19.

The genes are TRBV11-3 and TRBJ2-3; 10 nucleotides agree with TRBD2. The CDR3 has 15 amino acids. V gave up 9 bases and J gave up 5 bases; unmatched junction bases: 11. The germline CDR1 and CDR2 sequences are SGHNT and YENEEA. The CDR3 DNA reads TGTGCCAGATCAGGTAGCGGGGGGACAGGAGATACGCAGTATTTT. This encodes CARSGSGGTGDTQYF.

This clone was recorded once. The chain recombines TRBV5-1 with TRBJ2-2; D might be TRBD1 (7 bases). Between the trimmed V and J ends, which lost 2 bases and 4 bases, there was a span of 12 bases. This CDR3 has 15 residues. Germline CDR1 and CDR2: SGHRS and YFSETQ. The CDR3 DNA is TGCGCCAGCAGCTTCTCCCAGGGGGGCACCGGGGAGCTGTTTTTT. It specifies CASSFSQGGTGELFF.

CDR3: CASSLSRGGAGGYNEQFF. The CDR3 DNA follows: TGTGCCAGCAGTTTATCGAGGGGAGGAGCGGGGGGCTACAATGAGCAGTTCTTC. The chain links TRBV27 to TRBJ2-1, with 9 positions matching TRBD2. The CDR3 runs 18 residues. Germline V gives CDR1 MNHEY, CDR2 SMNVEV (reference sequence). Trimming cost V 0 bases and J 3 bases; bases outside gene matches: 9.

The chain has TRBV12-5 and TRBJ2-7; D is perhaps TRBD1 (6 bases). Germline CDR1 LGHNT, CDR2 FRNRAP. The CDR3 is 12 residues long. Trimming shortened V by 6 bases and J by 6 bases, and 12 bases separated the two germline ends. CDR3 bases: TGTGCTAGTGGGCCTACAGGGAGCGAGCAGTACTTC. Its translation: CASGPTGSEQYF.

The V and J genes are TRBV5-1 and TRBJ2-5, with a weak D call TRBD2 (6 bases). V lost 0 bases and J lost 1, with 13 bases in between. Germline V gene lookup returns CDR1 SGHRS and CDR2 YFSETQ. The CDR3 spans 16 residues. CDR3 residues: CASSLGRRGSQETQYF. DNA for the CDR3: TGCGCCAGCAGCTTGGGTCGGAGGGGATCCCAAGAGACCCAGTACTTC.

This clone was counted between two and nine times. The rearrangement joins TRBV7-9 to TRBJ1-6, with D tentatively TRBD1 (6 bases). V was trimmed by 3 bases and J by 8 bases, leaving 11 bases between them. Germline CDR1 reads SEHNR; CDR2 reads FQNEAQ (reference sequence). The CDR3 is made up of 14 amino acids. CDR3 coding DNA: TGTGCCAGCAGCTTCAACAGGGAAGATTCACCCCTCCACTTT. It translates to CASSFNREDSPLHF. The variable domain in full, with the rest retrieved from reference TRBV7-9 and TRBJ1-6, is DTGVSQNPRHKITKRGQNVTFRCDPISEHNRLYWYRQTLGQGPEFLTYFQNEAQLEKSRLLSDRFSAERPKGSFSTLEIQRTEQGDSAMYLCASSFNREDSPLHFGNGTRLTVT.

This clone was seen a single time. The chain couples TRBV19 to TRBJ1-1, with D unclear. Trimming left V 8 bases short and J 3 bases short, with 13 bases between. Germline CDR1 and CDR2: LNHDA and SQIVND (reference sequence). The CDR3 length is 13 residues. The CDR3 nucleotides read TGTGCCAGTGTACGGGGAGGGCACACTGAAGCTTTCTTT. Translating it yields CASVRGGHTEAFF.

J is TRBJ2-7 and V is TRBV6-1; 9 nucleotides align to TRBD2. CDR1 is MNHNS and CDR2 is SASEGT in the germline V gene. CDR3 length: 15 amino acids. The ends lost 2 bases at V and 5 bases at J; junction bases unmatched: 7. The CDR3 here is CASSEQGGGADEQYF. CDR3 in DNA: TGTGCCAGCAGTGAACAGGGCGGGGGGGCCGACGAGCAGTACTTC.

This chain joins TRBV25-1 and TRBJ2-1; possible D gene TRBD1, 6 bases. The V and J ends lost 5 bases and 7 bases respectively, with 9 bases between them. Germline V gives CDR1 MGHDK, CDR2 SYGVNS. The CDR3 has 12 amino acids. The CDR3 DNA follows: TGTGCCAGCAGTCCCCAGGGGAATGAGCAGTTCTTC. Protein sequence: CASSPQGNEQFF.